The clone carrying this TCR beta chain was seen only a few times. Its antigen remains unidentified. The data were taken from a study of T-cell memory formation after mild COVID-19. About the study: Among the donors, TCR clusters were largely specific to each donor. Study results and caveats: Pre-infection memory held some responding clones, suggesting pre-existing cross-reactive T cells responded. Contracting clones from day 15 to 85 had balanced CD4/CD8; later expanders favoured CD4+.

Germline values: CDR1 MGHRA, CDR2 YSYEKL. Trimming took off 1 base at V and 5 bases at J, with 15 bases between the two ends. The CDR3 is made up of 15 amino acids. Sample barcodes and UMIs were carried by the TCR alpha and TCR beta cDNA libraries that 5'RACE generated with constant-segment primers. TCRdb called the 5' RACE reads again in MiXCR, with one record for every CDR3 protein. This sample has roughly 280,000 distinct CDR3 sequences; roughly 8.2% occur once, and the top ten carry about 20%. The chain is built from TRBV4-1 and TRBJ2-7; weak D call: TRBD2 (5 bases). This sequence originates from a young man who had mild COVID-19 (a few samples of this study predate the infection). Cell type and time point are not known. The sequenced sample consisted of PBMCs or a T cell subset sorted from them (not recorded which). The chain's CDR3 is CASSQGEGLFHEQYF. The CDR3, as DNA: TGCGCCAGCAGCCAAGGCGAGGGATTGTTCCACGAGCAGTACTTC.